These 22 T cell receptor beta chains share one sample of origin, sequenced in a study of Graves' ophthalmopathy and Graves' hyperthyroidism. The authors amplified TCR beta CDR3 regions from RNA transcripts. Second-round multiplex PCR came after a first-round RT-PCR that employed HTBI primers. TCRdb fed the multiplex PCR reads into MiXCR, producing one record per CDR3 protein. The sample yields about 230,000 distinct CDR3 sequences, roughly 50% seen once. Sequences were obtained from peripheral blood. These TCRs come from an adult man with Graves' ophthalmopathy.

The chain couples TRBV6-5 to TRBJ2-5; D uncertain. The germline V and J ends were trimmed by 4 bases and 0 bases, with 9 bases remaining between them. The germline V gene encodes CDR1 MNHEY and CDR2 SVGAGI. CDR3 size: 14 residues. The CDR3 DNA reads TGTGCCAGCAGTTCCCGACGGAACCAAGAGACCCAGTACTTC. It is translated as CASSSRRNQETQYF.

The chain employs TRBV7-2 and TRBJ1-1; no firm D call. This CDR3 spans 14 amino acids. Trimming removed 5 bases from V and 5 bases from J, with 15 bases in between. Per the germline V gene, CDR1 is SGHTA and CDR2 is FQGNSA. The CDR3 DNA sequence: TGTGCCAGCAGCCGGAGCGGGGTTTTTACTGAAGCTTTCTTT. Protein product: CASSRSGVFTEAFF.

The gene calls are TRBV15 and TRBJ1-4, with D tentatively TRBD1 (5 bases). The CDR3 loop spans 16 amino acids. V shed 0 bases and J shed 5 bases, with 13 bases lying between them. Germline V gene sequence: CDR1 LNHNV, CDR2 YYDKDF (reference sequence). The CDR3: CATSRDKGRENEKLFF. The CDR3 coding sequence is TGTGCCACCAGCAGAGATAAGGGGCGGGAAAATGAAAAACTGTTTTTT.

The rearrangement uses TRBV5-1 and TRBJ1-1, with D hard to call. V shed 4 bases and J shed 0 bases, with 10 bases lying between them. The CDR3 runs 14 residues. Germline loops: CDR1 SGHRS, CDR2 YFSETQ. The chain's CDR3 is CASSPSPLNTEAFF. The CDR3 nucleotides read TGCGCCAGCAGCCCGTCCCCATTGAACACTGAAGCTTTCTTT.

As for this clonotype: This may be a read error, as it is one base from a much larger clone. The chain links TRBV29-1 to TRBJ2-6; D gene unclear. This CDR3 spans 14 amino acids. Deletions cut 7 bases from V and 3 bases from J, with 13 bases between. Germline V gene data show CDR1 as SQVTM and CDR2 as ANQGSEA. Here the CDR3 DNA reads TGCAGCGATGATTCCGGAATTGGGGCCAACGTCCTGACTTTC. As protein: CSDDSGIGANVLTF.

The chain has TRBV20-1 and TRBJ1-2; tentative D call: TRBD1 (5 bases). The CDR3 has 12 amino acids. Trimming removed 6 bases from V and 13 bases from J, with 21 bases in between. CDR1 DFQATT and CDR2 SNEGSKA come from the germline V gene (reference sequence). The CDR3 region is CSADDGHPSSTF. The CDR3 DNA follows: TGCAGTGCGGACGACGGACACCCAAGTTCCACCTTC.

This clonotype appeared once. A read error may produce the germline difference seen at one junction end. V is TRBV9 and J is TRBJ1-3, with 9 bases that match TRBD1. Per the germline V gene, CDR1 is SGDLS and CDR2 is YYNGEE. There are 14 residues in the CDR3. The CDR3 sequence: CASSLEDRGSTIYF. Here the CDR3 DNA reads TGCGCCAGCAGCTTGGAGGACAGGGGTTCCACCATATATTTT.

This clonotype was seen a handful of times. The chain recombines TRBV2 with TRBJ2-7; 7 nucleotides agree with TRBD2. Germline loops: CDR1 SNHLY, CDR2 FYNNEI. Trimming at V came to 1 base and at J to 0 bases, leaving 6 bases not matched to a gene. The CDR3 length is 16 residues. The CDR3, as DNA: TGTGCCAGCAGTGAAGTGACTAGCAGACACTCCTACGAGCAGTACTTC. Amino acid sequence: CASSEVTSRHSYEQYF.

The CDR3 DNA follows: TGTGCCAGCAGCTTAGAGGCCGGGACAGGGGATTATGGCTACACCTTC. As protein: CASSLEAGTGDYGYTF. The chain is built from TRBV2 and TRBJ1-2, with 10 nucleotides matching TRBD1. This CDR3 contains 16 residues. Germline CDR1 SNHLY, CDR2 FYNNEI. Unmatched junction bases numbered 12, after V lost 6 bases and J lost 5 bases.

This clonotype came up once. In DNA form, the CDR3 reads TGTGCCAGTAGTATCTCTAGCGGGACGGGGGAGCAGTACTTC. Translation gives CASSISSGTGEQYF. The rearrangement uses TRBV19 and TRBJ2-7, with TRBD2 matching 9 bases. This CDR3 is built from 14 residues. Germline CDR1 is LNHDA and CDR2 is SQIVND (reference sequence). V was pared by 3 bases and J by 7 bases, with 7 bases of the junction left unmatched.

Of note for this clonotype: A junction boundary mismatches the germline segment, possibly from a read error. The rearrangement links TRBV10-3 to TRBJ2-2; 10 positions match TRBD1. CDR3 size: 19 residues. Germline V gives CDR1 ENHRY, CDR2 SYGVKD. The DNA for the CDR3 is TGTGCCAGCAGTTACCCTCGGACAGGGGGAGTCGCGAACACCGGGGAGCTGTTTTTT. Its translation is CASSYPRTGGVANTGELFF.

The table lists this clonotype with a count of one. The chain carries TRBV19 and TRBJ1-5, with D perhaps matching TRBD1 (5 bases). Trimming took 3 bases from V and 2 from J, leaving 11 bases between them. Looked up from germline, CDR1 is LNHDA and CDR2 is SQIVND (reference sequence). The CDR3 totals 15 residues. The chain's CDR3 is CASSIPGSGNQPQHF. The CDR3 coding sequence is TGTGCCAGTAGTATCCCAGGGAGTGGCAATCAGCCCCAGCATTTT.

There are a few counts of this clonotype. The rearrangement joins TRBV7-8 to TRBJ1-1; a possible D gene is TRBD1 (5 bases). From germline, CDR1 is SGHVS and CDR2 FQNEAQ. V lost 5 bases to trimming and J lost 1 base, with 11 bases between them. The CDR3 runs 14 residues. The CDR3 sequence is CASSTQTENTEAFF. Here the CDR3 DNA reads TGTGCCAGCAGCACCCAGACAGAGAACACTGAAGCTTTCTTT.

This clonotype was recorded a few times. The V and J genes are TRBV4-2 and TRBJ2-5; 10 bases are shared with TRBD1. Germline V CDR1 and CDR2: LGHNA, YNFKEQ. V shed 1 base, J shed 6 bases, and the junction held 5 bases outside the gene matches. The CDR3 sequence is 15 residues long. The CDR3 reads CASSQGGTGVKTQYF. Here the CDR3 DNA reads TGTGCCAGCAGCCAAGGCGGGACAGGGGTGAAGACCCAGTACTTC.

This chain links TRBV2 with TRBJ2-1; 9 bases match TRBD2. V lost 7 bases to trimming and J lost 8 bases; unmatched junction nucleotides: 6. The germline V gene has CDR1 SNHLY and CDR2 FYNNEI. The CDR3 runs to 13 residues. The CDR3 loop reads CASKRVAGDEQFF. The DNA for the CDR3 is TGTGCCAGCAAGAGAGTAGCGGGGGATGAGCAGTTCTTC.

This clonotype was seen a few times. The genes are TRBV6-5 and TRBJ1-1, with a possible D match to TRBD1 (6 bases). The V gene lost 5 bases and the J gene lost 10 bases, with 17 bases spanning the gap. The CDR3 consists of 13 residues. Germline V lookup: CDR1 MNHEY, CDR2 SVGAGI. CDR3 in DNA: TGTGCCAGCAGTGGGGGCAGGGGCGAGACAGCTTTCTTT. Amino acid sequence: CASSGGRGETAFF.

The chain combines TRBV12-3 or TRBV12-4 with TRBJ1-2; D may be TRBD1 (6 bases). This CDR3 has 13 amino acids. Trimming pared 6 bases from V and 6 bases from J, leaving 14 bases between. CDR3 loop: CASSLGGLDGYTF. The CDR3 DNA sequence: TGTGCCAGCAGCCTTGGGGGGCTTGATGGCTACACCTTC.

The CDR3 DNA reads TGTGCCAGTAGTATTATGGGGGCCCTTTCCTACGAGCAGTACTTC. Translated, it gives CASSIMGALSYEQYF. This chain joins TRBV19 and TRBJ2-7, with D possibly matching TRBD1 (6 bases). The CDR3 contains 15 residues. The V gene's germline CDR1 is LNHDA and CDR2 SQIVND (reference sequence). V lost 3 bases to trimming and J lost 1 base, with 13 bases between them.

The rearrangement uses TRBV20-1 and TRBJ1-5; 7 nucleotides align to TRBD1. The CDR3 is 14 amino acids. Germline assignment: CDR1 DFQATT and CDR2 SNEGSKA (reference sequence). For the CDR3, the DNA is TGCAGCGCGGGACAGATAAATTACAATCAGCCCCAGCATTTT. This gives the protein CSAGQINYNQPQHF.

Many counts were recorded for this clonotype. This chain joins TRBV12-3 or TRBV12-4 and TRBJ2-7, with 10 bases identical to TRBD2. The CDR3 sequence is 14 residues long. Unmatched junction bases numbered 2, after V lost 6 bases and J lost 0 bases. The CDR3 protein is CASSLAGDSYEQYF. The DNA for the CDR3 is TGTGCCAGCAGCCTAGCGGGGGACTCCTACGAGCAGTACTTC.

This chain links TRBV7-9 with TRBJ1-2; D unresolved. V was shortened by 5 bases and J by 1 base, with 17 bases between the two germline ends. The germline gives CDR1 SEHNR, CDR2 FQNEAQ (reference sequence). The CDR3 contains 16 residues. The CDR3 DNA follows: TGTGCCAGCAGCATTTGGTCCCTATCGGATAACTATGGCTACACCTTC. This encodes CASSIWSLSDNYGYTF.

The chain has TRBV6-5 and TRBJ2-5, with 7 bases matching TRBD1. The CDR3 runs to 16 residues. Germline trimming cut 5 bases from V and 9 bases from J; bases unmatched to any gene: 18. The germline V gene has CDR1 MNHEY and CDR2 SVGAGI. CDR3 bases: TGTGCCAGCAGTGATACGGGACAGATTAGCAATCAGCCCCAGTACTTC. It encodes CASSDTGQISNQPQYF.